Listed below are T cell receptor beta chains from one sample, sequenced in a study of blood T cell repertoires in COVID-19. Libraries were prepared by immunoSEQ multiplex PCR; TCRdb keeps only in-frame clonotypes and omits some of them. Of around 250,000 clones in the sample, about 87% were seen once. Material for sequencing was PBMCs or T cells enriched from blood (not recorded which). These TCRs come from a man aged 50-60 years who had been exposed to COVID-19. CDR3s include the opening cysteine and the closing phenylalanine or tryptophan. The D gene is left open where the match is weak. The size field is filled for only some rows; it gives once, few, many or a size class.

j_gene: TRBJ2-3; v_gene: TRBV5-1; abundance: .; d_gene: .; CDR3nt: TGCGCCAGCAGCCCCGTTACACCTACAGATACGCAGTATTTT; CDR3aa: CASSPVTPTDTQYF
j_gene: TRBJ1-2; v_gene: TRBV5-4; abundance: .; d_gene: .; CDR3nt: TGTGCCAGCAGTTCTGGGTTAGGGGACTATGGCTACACCTTC; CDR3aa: CASSSGLGDYGYTF
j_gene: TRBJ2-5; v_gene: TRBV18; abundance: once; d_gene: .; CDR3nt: TGTGCCAGCTCAATCGTTGCGGTACAAGAGACCCAGTACTTC; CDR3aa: CASSIVAVQETQYF
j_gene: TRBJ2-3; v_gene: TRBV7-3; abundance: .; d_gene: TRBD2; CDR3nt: TGTGCCAGCAGCTTAGCTGGGACTAGCGGGAGTATAGATACGCAGTATTTT; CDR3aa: CASSLAGTSGSIDTQYF
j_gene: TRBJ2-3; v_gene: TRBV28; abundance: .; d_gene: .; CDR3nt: TGTGCCAGCAGTGCCCATAGAGGTTCCCGTACAGATACGCAGTATTTT; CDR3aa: CASSAHRGSRTDTQYF
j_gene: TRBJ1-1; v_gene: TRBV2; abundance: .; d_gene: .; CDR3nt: TGTGCCAGCAGGAGGGGCAGGGGGAACACTGAAGCTTTCTTT; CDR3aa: CASRRGRGNTEAFF
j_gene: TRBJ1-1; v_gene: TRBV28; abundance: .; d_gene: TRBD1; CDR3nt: TGTGCCAGCAGAGACAGGGGGCGCATCCCCACTGAAGCTTTCTTT; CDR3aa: CASRDRGRIPTEAFF
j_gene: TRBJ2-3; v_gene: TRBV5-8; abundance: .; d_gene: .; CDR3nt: TGTGCCAGCAGCTTAGGGGAGGCCAAAGTAGATACGCAGTATTTT; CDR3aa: CASSLGEAKVDTQYF
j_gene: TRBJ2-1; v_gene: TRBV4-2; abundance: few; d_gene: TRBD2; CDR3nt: TGTGCCAGCAGCCCAGGGACTAGTTCTGGGAATGAGCAGTTCTTC; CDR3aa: CASSPGTSSGNEQFF
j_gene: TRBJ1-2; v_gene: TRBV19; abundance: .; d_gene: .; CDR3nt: TGTGCCAGTAGTATAGCCGCAGGGAACTATGGCTACACCTTC; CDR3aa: CASSIAAGNYGYTF
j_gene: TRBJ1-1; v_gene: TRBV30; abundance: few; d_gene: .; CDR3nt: TGTGCCTGGATATTTCAGGGGTTACGGGCTGAAGCTTTCTTT; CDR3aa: CAWIFQGLRAEAFF
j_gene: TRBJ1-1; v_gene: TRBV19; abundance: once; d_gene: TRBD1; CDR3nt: TGTGCCAGTAGTATTCGGACAGGGGCTGAAGCTTTCTTT; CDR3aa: CASSIRTGAEAFF
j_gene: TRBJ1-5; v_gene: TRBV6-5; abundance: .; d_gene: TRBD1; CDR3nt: TGTGCCAGCAGCTTCGGGACAGTCAATCAGCCCCAGCATTTT; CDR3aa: CASSFGTVNQPQHF
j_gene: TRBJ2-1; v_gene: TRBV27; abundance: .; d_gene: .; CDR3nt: TGTGCCAGCACTCCAAATTGGGGGGTCAACTACAATGAGCAGTTCTTC; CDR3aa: CASTPNWGVNYNEQFF
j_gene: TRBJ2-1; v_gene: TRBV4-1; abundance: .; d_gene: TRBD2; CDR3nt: TGCGCCAGCAGCCAAGAACCGGGACTAGCGGGAGATGAGCAGTTCTTC; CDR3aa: CASSQEPGLAGDEQFF
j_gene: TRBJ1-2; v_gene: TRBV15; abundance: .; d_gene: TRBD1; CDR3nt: TGTGCCACCAGCCCGGGACAGAGCTATGGCTACACCTTC; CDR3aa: CATSPGQSYGYTF
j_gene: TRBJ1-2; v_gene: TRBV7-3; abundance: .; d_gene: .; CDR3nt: TGTGCCAGCAGCCCCGGACAGAACTATGGCTACACCTTC; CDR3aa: CASSPGQNYGYTF
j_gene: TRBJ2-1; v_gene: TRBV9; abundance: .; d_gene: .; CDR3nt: TGTGCCAGCAGCCCACGGACTACCAACAATGAGCAGTTCTTC; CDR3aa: CASSPRTTNNEQFF
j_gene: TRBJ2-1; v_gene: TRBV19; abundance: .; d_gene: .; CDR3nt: TGTGCCAGTAGTATTGGTCCAGCGGACTCCTACAATGAGCAGTTCTTC; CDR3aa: CASSIGPADSYNEQFF
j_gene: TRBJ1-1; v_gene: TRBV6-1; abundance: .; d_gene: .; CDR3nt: TGTGCCAGCAGTGAAGCGCTGGGCATTCCGCGCCTTGAAGCTTTCTTT; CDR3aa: CASSEALGIPRLEAFF
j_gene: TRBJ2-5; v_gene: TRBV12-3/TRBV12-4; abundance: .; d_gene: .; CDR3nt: TGTGCCAGCAGTTTTATGTTACAAGAGACCCAGTACTTC; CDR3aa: CASSFMLQETQYF
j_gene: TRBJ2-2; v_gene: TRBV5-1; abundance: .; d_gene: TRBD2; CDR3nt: TGCGCCAGCAGCCCGACGGGGGGTTGGGGCGCCGGGGAGCTGTTTTTT; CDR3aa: CASSPTGGWGAGELFF